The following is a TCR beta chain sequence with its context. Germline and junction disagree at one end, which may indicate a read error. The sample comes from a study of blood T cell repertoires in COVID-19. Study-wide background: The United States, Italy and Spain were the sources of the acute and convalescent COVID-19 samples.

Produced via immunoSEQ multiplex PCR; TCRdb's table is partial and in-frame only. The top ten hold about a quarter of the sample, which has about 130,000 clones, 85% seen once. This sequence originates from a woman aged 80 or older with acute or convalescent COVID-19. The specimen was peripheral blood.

CDR3 loop: CASSLGGDVAHF. The CDR3 nucleotides are TGTGCCAGCAGCTTAGGGGGGGACGTGGCGCACTTC. The gene calls are TRBV7-9 and TRBJ2-7; D is possibly TRBD2 (6 bases). This CDR3 has 12 residues. Germline V lookup: CDR1 SEHNR, CDR2 FQNEAQ (reference sequence).